The clone carrying this T cell receptor beta chain occurred a few times. Its target is not known. The sample is drawn from a study of CD8+ T cells in alopecia areata. Across the study: Scoring of severity for treated patients was based on percentage of affected scalp area.

As to treatment: oral pan-JAK inhibitor, 5-10 mg twice daily. Trimming shortened V by 1 base and J by 0 bases, and 13 bases separated the two germline ends. The germline CDR1 and CDR2 sequences are SGHRS and YFSETQ. The CDR3 loop spans 16 amino acids. cDNA reverse transcribed from extracted RNA served as the sequencing template. The table came from immunoSEQ multiplex PCR; TCRdb's copy has only in-frame clones and leaves some out. Of under 150,000 clones listed, 53% are singletons. Study results and limitations: Patients shared TCRs less clearly than mice did, possibly for HLA-related reasons.

This sequence joins TRBV5-1 and TRBJ1-1; tentatively, D is TRBD1 (6 bases). The sequenced sample was CD4+ T cells sorted from blood, obtained at week 4, from a patient treated with tofacitinib. The source is a human donor with alopecia areata. The CDR3, as DNA: TGCGCCAGCAGCTTGAACAGGGTGGGGATGAACACTGAAGCTTTCTTT. This translates into CASSLNRVGMNTEAFF.